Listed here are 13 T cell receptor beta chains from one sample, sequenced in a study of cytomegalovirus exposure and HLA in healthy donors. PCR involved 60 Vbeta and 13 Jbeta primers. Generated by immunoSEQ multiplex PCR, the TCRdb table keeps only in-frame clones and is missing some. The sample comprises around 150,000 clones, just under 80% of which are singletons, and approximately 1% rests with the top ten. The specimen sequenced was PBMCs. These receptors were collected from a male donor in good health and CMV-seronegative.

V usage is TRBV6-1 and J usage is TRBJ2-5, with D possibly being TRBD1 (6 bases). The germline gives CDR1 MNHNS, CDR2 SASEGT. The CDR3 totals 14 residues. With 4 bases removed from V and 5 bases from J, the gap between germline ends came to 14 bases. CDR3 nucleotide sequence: TGTGCCAGCAGTGCAGGGGCCCCCGACGAGACCCAGTACTTC. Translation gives CASSAGAPDETQYF.

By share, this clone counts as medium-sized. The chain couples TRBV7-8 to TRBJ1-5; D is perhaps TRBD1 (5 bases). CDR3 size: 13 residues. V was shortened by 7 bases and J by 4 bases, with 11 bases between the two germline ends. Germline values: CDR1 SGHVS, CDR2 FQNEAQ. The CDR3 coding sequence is TGTGCCAGCACCGCGGGGGGGAATCAGCCCCAGCATTTT. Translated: CASTAGGNQPQHF. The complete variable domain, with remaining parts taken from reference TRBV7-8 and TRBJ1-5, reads GAGVSQSPRYKVAKRGQDVALRCDPISGHVSLFWYQQALGQGPEFLTYFQNEAQLDKSGLPSDRFFAERPEGSVSTLKIQRTQQEDSAVYLCASTAGGNQPQHFGDGTRLSIL.

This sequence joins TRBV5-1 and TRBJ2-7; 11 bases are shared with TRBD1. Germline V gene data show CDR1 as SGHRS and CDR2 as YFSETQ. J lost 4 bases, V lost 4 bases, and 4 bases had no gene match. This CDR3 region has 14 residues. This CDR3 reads CASSIGTGGYEQYF. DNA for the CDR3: TGCGCCAGCAGCATCGGGACAGGGGGTTACGAGCAGTACTTC.

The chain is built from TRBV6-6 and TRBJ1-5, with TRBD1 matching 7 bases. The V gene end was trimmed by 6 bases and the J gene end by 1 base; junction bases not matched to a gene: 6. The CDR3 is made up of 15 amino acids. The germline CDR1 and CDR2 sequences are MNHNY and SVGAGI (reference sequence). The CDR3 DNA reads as TGTGCCAGCAGGGTAGACAGGGTGAGCAATCAGCCCCAGCATTTT. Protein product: CASRVDRVSNQPQHF.

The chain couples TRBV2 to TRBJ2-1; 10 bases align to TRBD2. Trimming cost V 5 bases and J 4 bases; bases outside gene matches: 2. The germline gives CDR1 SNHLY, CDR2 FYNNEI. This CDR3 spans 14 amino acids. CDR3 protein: CASSPSGGYNEQFF. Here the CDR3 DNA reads TGTGCCAGCAGTCCTAGCGGGGGATACAATGAGCAGTTCTTC.

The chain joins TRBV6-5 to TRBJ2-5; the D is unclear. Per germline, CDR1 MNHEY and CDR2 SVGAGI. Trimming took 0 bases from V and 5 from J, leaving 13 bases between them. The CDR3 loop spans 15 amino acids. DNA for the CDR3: TGTGCCAGCAGTTACTCGGCATTCCGTGTCGAGACCCAGTACTTC. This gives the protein CASSYSAFRVETQYF.

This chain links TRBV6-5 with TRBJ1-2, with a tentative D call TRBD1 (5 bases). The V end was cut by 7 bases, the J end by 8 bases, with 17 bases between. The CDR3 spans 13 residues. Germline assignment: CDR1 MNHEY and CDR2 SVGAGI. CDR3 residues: CASTPPAGGGYTF. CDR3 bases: TGTGCCAGCACCCCCCCGGCGGGGGGAGGCTACACCTTC.

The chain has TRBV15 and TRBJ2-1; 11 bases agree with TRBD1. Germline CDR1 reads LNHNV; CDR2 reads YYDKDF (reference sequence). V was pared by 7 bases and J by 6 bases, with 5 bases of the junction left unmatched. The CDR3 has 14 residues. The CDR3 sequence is CATNPGQGGNEQFF. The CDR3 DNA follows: TGTGCCACCAACCCGGGACAGGGGGGCAATGAGCAGTTCTTC.

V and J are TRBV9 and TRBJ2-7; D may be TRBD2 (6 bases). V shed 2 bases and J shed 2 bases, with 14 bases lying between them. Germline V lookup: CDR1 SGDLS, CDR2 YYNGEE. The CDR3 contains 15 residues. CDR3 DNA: TGTGCCAGCAGCGTCCTCCCGGGGGTCACCTACGAGCAGTACTTC. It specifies CASSVLPGVTYEQYF.

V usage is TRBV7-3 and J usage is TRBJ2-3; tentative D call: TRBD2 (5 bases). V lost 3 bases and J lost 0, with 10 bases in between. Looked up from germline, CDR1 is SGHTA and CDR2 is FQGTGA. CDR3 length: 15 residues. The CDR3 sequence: CASSLRRGSTDTQYF. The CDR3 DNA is TGTGCCAGCAGCTTGAGACGGGGAAGCACAGATACGCAGTATTTT.

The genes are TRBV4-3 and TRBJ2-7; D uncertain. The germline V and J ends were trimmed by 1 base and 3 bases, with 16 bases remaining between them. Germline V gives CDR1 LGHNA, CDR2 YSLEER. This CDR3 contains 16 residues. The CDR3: CASSQVRASHYYEQYF. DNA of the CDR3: TGCGCCAGCAGCCAAGTTCGAGCATCCCACTACTACGAGCAGTACTTC.

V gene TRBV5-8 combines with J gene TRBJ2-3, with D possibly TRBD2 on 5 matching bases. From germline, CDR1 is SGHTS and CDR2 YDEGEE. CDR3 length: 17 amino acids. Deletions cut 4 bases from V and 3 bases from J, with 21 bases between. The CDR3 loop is CASSPGVSLMGTDTQYF. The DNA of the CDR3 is TGTGCCAGCAGCCCCGGGGTGAGCCTGATGGGTACAGATACGCAGTATTTT. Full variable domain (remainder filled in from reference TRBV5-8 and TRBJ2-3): EAGVTQSPTHLIKTRGQQATLRCSPISGHTSVYWYQQALGLGLQFLLWYDEGEERNRGNFPPRFSGRQFPNYSSELNVNALELEDSALYLCASSPGVSLMGTDTQYFGPGTRLTVL.

The CDR3 region has the DNA TGTGCCAGCAGCTTCTGGTCAGGGGGCTACGCAGATACGCAGTATTTT. Translated, it gives CASSFWSGGYADTQYF. This sequence joins TRBV7-9 and TRBJ2-3, with 8 nucleotides matching TRBD1. V lost 3 bases to trimming and J lost 4 bases; unmatched junction nucleotides: 9. Germline CDR1 reads SEHNR; CDR2 reads FQNEAQ (reference sequence). This CDR3 has 16 residues.